The 27 T cell receptor beta chains presented below share a single source sample, sequenced in a study of technical replicates of blood from a handful of donors. The protocol was immunoSEQ multiplex PCR, while the TCRdb copy is restricted to in-frame clones and leaves out a portion. The table has tens of thousands of clones, 98% seen once. Sequencing used T cells isolated from PBMCs. These receptors all come from a human donor in good health.

This sequence joins TRBV27 and TRBJ2-1; D perhaps matches TRBD1 (5 bases). Looked up from germline, CDR1 is MNHEY and CDR2 is SMNVEV (reference sequence). The V end lost 3 bases, the J end lost 5 bases, and 8 bases lay between the germline ends. The length of the CDR3 is 13 residues. CDR3: CASSFRVNNEQFF. CDR3 in DNA: TGTGCCAGCAGTTTCAGGGTGAACAATGAGCAGTTCTTC.

The chain uses TRBV5-4 and TRBJ1-1, with 9 positions matching TRBD1. V lost 4 bases and J lost 9; bases outside the gene matches: 4. From germline, CDR1 is SGHNT and CDR2 YYREEE (reference sequence). CDR3 length: 12 amino acids. The CDR3 bases are TGTGCCAGCAGCGACGGGACAGGGCAAGCTTTCTTT. This translates into CASSDGTGQAFF.

This clone appeared once. The chain has TRBV21-1 and TRBJ2-7; the table calls TRBD1, which could not be checked here. TRBV21-1 counts as a pseudogene. This CDR3 contains 14 residues. CDR3: CASSKVHGHYEQYF. The CDR3 bases are TGTGCCAGCAGCAAAGTTCACGGACACTACGAGCAGTACTTC.

V usage is TRBV19 and J usage is TRBJ2-3, with a tentative D call TRBD2 (5 bases). V lost 3 bases and J 3 bases, leaving 16 bases between the germline ends. This CDR3 contains 16 residues. The germline V gene has CDR1 LNHDA and CDR2 SQIVND (reference sequence). The CDR3 protein is CASSIDAGEATDTQYF. The CDR3 bases are TGTGCCAGTAGTATTGATGCGGGCGAGGCGACAGATACGCAGTATTTT.

The V gene is TRBV5-1, the J gene TRBJ2-3, with TRBD2 matching 8 bases. J was trimmed by 3 bases and V by 6 bases; bases with no gene match: 3. The CDR3 runs to 13 residues. Germline CDR1 and CDR2: SGHRS and YFSETQ. The CDR3 here is CASMVAGTDTQYF. The DNA of the CDR3 is TGCGCCAGCATGGTAGCGGGAACAGATACGCAGTATTTT.

This CDR3 is CASSLSGWGSPYEQYF. The CDR3 nucleotides read TGTGCCAGCAGCTTATCAGGGTGGGGCTCTCCGTACGAGCAGTACTTC. The gene calls are TRBV7-2 and TRBJ2-7, with TRBD1 as a possible D gene (5 bases). The V gene lost 2 bases and the J gene lost 4 bases, with 18 bases spanning the gap. The CDR3 runs 16 residues. Germline values: CDR1 SGHTA, CDR2 FQGNSA.

The rearrangement links TRBV7-2 to TRBJ2-7; D remains unclear. The CDR3 is 15 residues long. Germline CDR1 reads SGHTA; CDR2 reads FQGNSA. V dropped 5 bases and J dropped 4 bases, with 18 bases sitting between them. Written as DNA, the CDR3 is TGTGCCAGCAGCCCAAACACCTCACCTAGGTACGAGCAGTACTTC. Its translation: CASSPNTSPRYEQYF. The full variable domain, rest sourced from reference TRBV7-2 and TRBJ2-7, is GAGVSQSPSNKVTEKGKDVELRCDPISGHTALYWYRQSLGQGLEFLIYFQGNSAPDKSGLPSDRFSAERTGGSVSTLTIQRTQQEDSAVYLCASSPNTSPRYEQYFGPGTRLTVT.

The chain links TRBV28 to TRBJ2-2, with 8 bases identical to TRBD1. This CDR3 spans 15 amino acids. Germline values: CDR1 MDHEN, CDR2 SYDVKM. V was pared by 4 bases and J by 4 bases, with 5 bases of the junction left unmatched. CDR3 nucleotide sequence: TGTGCCAGCAGTTCCCGGACAGGGCTCACCGGGGAGCTGTTTTTT. Protein: CASSSRTGLTGELFF. The full variable domain, completed using reference TRBV28 and TRBJ2-2, is DVKVTQSSRYLVKRTGEKVFLECVQDMDHENMFWYRQDPGLGLRLIYFSYDVKMKEKGDIPEGYSVSREKKERFSLILESASTNQTSMYLCASSSRTGLTGELFFGEGSRLTVL.

V and J are TRBV5-1 and TRBJ1-1; TRBD1 matches at 7 bases. Germline V CDR1 and CDR2: SGHRS, YFSETQ. The ends lost 2 bases at V and 3 bases at J; junction bases unmatched: 4. The CDR3 is 14 amino acids. CDR3 DNA: TGCGCCAGCAGCTTTAGGGGGCAGGACACTGAAGCTTTCTTT. This translates into CASSFRGQDTEAFF.

The chain couples TRBV7-8 to TRBJ2-7; D is unclear. From germline, CDR1 is SGHVS and CDR2 FQNEAQ. V dropped 5 bases and J dropped 0 bases, with 11 bases sitting between them. The CDR3 has 14 residues. The CDR3 region has the DNA TGTGCCAGCAGCCTCCTCTATGGCTCCTACGAGCAGTACTTC. It specifies CASSLLYGSYEQYF. The full variable domain, its missing parts supplied by reference TRBV7-8 and TRBJ2-7, is GAGVSQSPRYKVAKRGQDVALRCDPISGHVSLFWYQQALGQGPEFLTYFQNEAQLDKSGLPSDRFFAERPEGSVSTLKIQRTQQEDSAVYLCASSLLYGSYEQYFGPGTRLTVT.

The chain carries TRBV27 and TRBJ1-5; the D gene is possibly TRBD1 (5 bases). V lost 3 bases and J lost 2, with 11 bases in between. This CDR3 is built from 15 residues. Looked up from germline, CDR1 is MNHEY and CDR2 is SMNVEV (reference sequence). The CDR3 DNA sequence: TGTGCCAGCAGTTTCGCAGGGTACGGCAATCAGCCCCAGCATTTT. This encodes CASSFAGYGNQPQHF.

This clone was seen a few times. J is TRBJ1-1 and V is TRBV11-3; no firm D call. Germline values: CDR1 SGHNT, CDR2 YENEEA. The CDR3 is 12 amino acids. Trimming took off 3 bases at V and 8 bases at J, with 10 bases between the two ends. The chain's CDR3 is CASSFGGGEAFF. CDR3 DNA: TGTGCCAGCAGCTTTGGTGGCGGGGAAGCTTTCTTT.

The chain carries TRBV27 and TRBJ1-2; D not certain. Germline V gene sequence: CDR1 MNHEY, CDR2 SMNVEV (reference sequence). This CDR3 has 14 amino acids. Trimming pared 3 bases from V and 4 bases from J, leaving 12 bases between. The DNA for the CDR3 is TGTGCCAGCAGTTTTTTGGGCGACCCCTATGGCTACACCTTC. This translates into CASSFLGDPYGYTF.

The V call is TRBV4-2, the J call TRBJ2-7; D ambiguous. CDR1 and CDR2 (germline): LGHNA, YNFKEQ. This CDR3 comprises 13 residues. V gave up 3 bases and J gave up 2 bases, with 8 bases separating them. The CDR3 DNA reads as TGTGCCAGCAGCCATGAAGACACCTACGAGCAGTACTTC. As protein: CASSHEDTYEQYF.

The V and J genes are TRBV6-6 and TRBJ1-4, with D possibly matching TRBD1 (6 bases). Between the trimmed V and J ends, which lost 6 bases and 2 bases, there was a span of 13 bases. The CDR3 is 15 amino acids. Germline V lookup: CDR1 MNHNY, CDR2 SVGAGI (reference sequence). The CDR3 sequence: CASRQGFGTNEKLFF. The DNA for the CDR3 is TGTGCCAGCAGGCAGGGGTTCGGCACTAATGAAAAACTGTTTTTT.

The V call is TRBV7-9, the J call TRBJ1-1; 7 nucleotides match TRBD1. The V and J ends lost 4 bases and 7 bases, in that order; junction bases with no gene match: 3. This CDR3 is built from 12 residues. Germline V gene lookup returns CDR1 SEHNR and CDR2 FQNEAQ (reference sequence). The CDR3 is CASSSDRVEAFF. CDR3 nucleotides: TGTGCCAGCAGCTCTGACAGGGTTGAAGCTTTCTTT.

V usage is TRBV11-2 and J usage is TRBJ2-2; D call uncertain. The CDR3 runs 15 residues. V lost 1 base, J lost 0 bases, and 6 bases lay in between. Per germline, CDR1 SGHAT and CDR2 FQNNGV. CDR3 residues: CASSLVTTNTGELFF. For the CDR3, the DNA is TGTGCCAGCAGCTTAGTAACAACGAACACCGGGGAGCTGTTTTTT.

The DNA for the CDR3 is TGTGCCAGTAGTATAGGTCAGGAGCAGTACTTC. It specifies CASSIGQEQYF. The chain employs TRBV19 and TRBJ2-7; D gene uncertain. Germline V gives CDR1 LNHDA, CDR2 SQIVND (reference sequence). The CDR3 is 11 amino acids. The V end lost 1 base, the J end lost 7 bases, and 5 bases lay between the germline ends.

On this clone itself: The identical CDR3 is also encoded by other nucleotide sequences in the sample. Here the CDR3 reads CASSVGGTEAFF. The CDR3 DNA follows: TGTGCCAGCAGCGTGGGGGGCACTGAAGCTTTCTTT. The chain has TRBV9 and TRBJ1-1; D is possibly TRBD1 (5 bases). V gave up 2 bases and J gave up 4 bases, with 6 bases separating them. This CDR3 contains 12 residues. CDR1 is SGDLS, CDR2 YYNGEE, per germline.

The chain uses TRBV5-5 and TRBJ1-2; the D gene is possibly TRBD1 (5 bases). Germline CDR1 is SGHKS and CDR2 is YYEKEE (reference sequence). With 0 bases removed from V and 7 bases from J, the gap between germline ends came to 19 bases. CDR3 size: 16 residues. The CDR3 is CASSLAGGGSAGGYTF. The CDR3 DNA reads as TGTGCCAGCAGCTTGGCCGGGGGGGGAAGTGCTGGTGGCTACACCTTC.

The CDR3 nucleotides are TGTGCCAGCAGCCAAGTCTATGGACAGGGGGCGCTCGGGGCCAACGTCCTGACTTTC. Its protein is CASSQVYGQGALGANVLTF. The V and J genes are TRBV14 and TRBJ2-6; 11 nucleotides line up with TRBD1. The CDR3 is 19 amino acids. The germline V gene encodes CDR1 SGHDN and CDR2 FVKESK. Losses at the gene ends were 1 base for V and 4 bases for J; bases not matched to a gene: 9. The variable domain in full, completed from reference TRBV14 and TRBJ2-6, reads EAGVTQFPSHSVIEKGQTVTLRCDPISGHDNLYWYRRVMGKEIKFLLHFVKESKQDESGMPNNRFLAERTGGTYSTLKVQPAELEDSGVYFCASSQVYGQGALGANVLTFGAGSRLTVL.

This rearrangement joins TRBV7-9 to TRBJ2-7; weak D call: TRBD2 (5 bases). Germline values: CDR1 SEHNR, CDR2 FQNEAQ (reference sequence). Deletions cut 2 bases from V and 3 bases from J, with 11 bases between. This CDR3 contains 14 residues. The CDR3 is CASSLNGGLYEQYF. The CDR3, as DNA: TGTGCCAGCAGCTTAAACGGCGGACTCTACGAGCAGTACTTC.

This sequence joins TRBV28 and TRBJ1-1; the match to TRBD1 covers 7 bases. The V gene end was trimmed by 2 bases and the J gene end by 6 bases; junction bases not matched to a gene: 6. The CDR3 is 14 amino acids. The germline CDR1 and CDR2 sequences are MDHEN and SYDVKM. Written as DNA, the CDR3 is TGTGCCAGCAGTTTAGGAGGGGGCGCCCCTGAAGCTTTCTTT. Its translation: CASSLGGGAPEAFF.

This rearrangement joins TRBV4-2 to TRBJ1-1; D is perhaps TRBD1 (5 bases). Germline loops: CDR1 LGHNA, CDR2 YNFKEQ. This CDR3 has 14 amino acids. Trimming pared 0 bases from V and 6 bases from J, leaving 11 bases between. As DNA, the CDR3 is TGTGCCAGCAGCCAAGATCAGGGCTTTCCTGAAGCTTTCTTT. Translated, it gives CASSQDQGFPEAFF.

The rearrangement joins TRBV27 to TRBJ1-5, with a tentative D call TRBD1 (5 bases). Germline assignment: CDR1 MNHEY and CDR2 SMNVEV (reference sequence). This CDR3 spans 14 amino acids. The V gene lost 0 bases and the J gene lost 7 bases, with 10 bases spanning the gap. Here the CDR3 DNA reads TGTGCCAGCAGTTTATCTAGGGGTCGGCAGCCCCAGCATTTT. Its translation is CASSLSRGRQPQHF.

This chain uses TRBV10-1 with TRBJ2-3; D possibly corresponds to TRBD2 (7 bases). CDR1 is WNHNN and CDR2 is SYGVQD in the germline V gene (reference sequence). V was shortened by 5 bases and J by 6 bases, with 15 bases between the two germline ends. The CDR3 runs 14 residues. This chain's CDR3 is CASSPGLGGDTQYF. As DNA, the CDR3 is TGCGCCAGCAGTCCCGGACTAGGGGGGGATACGCAGTATTTT.

CDR3 sequence reads: CSVEEGTKEQFF. Here the CDR3 DNA reads TGCAGCGTTGAAGAGGGGACAAAGGAGCAGTTCTTC. V usage is TRBV29-1 and J usage is TRBJ2-1, with a tentative D call TRBD1 (6 bases). Per germline, CDR1 SQVTM and CDR2 ANQGSEA. The V gene lost 0 bases and the J gene lost 10 bases, with 10 bases spanning the gap. The CDR3 loop spans 12 amino acids.